The rows below give T cell receptor beta chains drawn from one sample of a study of blood T cell repertoires in COVID-19. The method was immunoSEQ multiplex PCR; TCRdb's version includes in-frame clones alone and lacks a portion of them. In the table there are around 27,000 clones, 83% of which are singletons. The sequenced sample consisted of peripheral blood. The receptor set was obtained from a human donor in a cohort sampled during active COVID-19. Both conserved end residues are part of each CDR3. D genes are given only for firm matches. Clone size is given for some rows only: seen once, a few or many times, or a class if the clone is expanded.

D: TRBD1; J: TRBJ2-4; size: -; V: TRBV28; CDR3: CASSLDRGLKNIQYF; DNA: TGTGCCAGCAGTTTAGACAGGGGGCTCAAAAACATTCAGTACTTC
D: TRBD2; J: TRBJ2-5; size: -; V: TRBV11-2; CDR3: CASSPNSGSGETQYF; DNA: TGTGCCAGCAGCCCAAATAGCGGGAGTGGGGAGACCCAGTACTTC
D: -; J: TRBJ1-1; size: -; V: TRBV3-1/TRBV3-2; CDR3: CASSPGRNTEAFF; DNA: TGTGCCAGCAGCCCAGGGCGGAACACTGAAGCTTTCTTT
D: TRBD2; J: TRBJ2-1; size: few; V: TRBV4-3; CDR3: CASSQKLAGAVSYNEQFF; DNA: TGCGCCAGCAGCCAGAAATTAGCGGGAGCCGTCTCCTACAATGAGCAGTTCTTC
D: -; J: TRBJ2-1; size: -; V: TRBV9; CDR3: CASSVGDSYNEQFF; DNA: TGTGCCAGCAGCGTAGGGGACTCATACAATGAGCAGTTCTTC
D: -; J: TRBJ2-7; size: -; V: TRBV18; CDR3: CASSPRGQIHYEQYF; DNA: TGTGCCAGCTCACCACGAGGCCAGATACACTACGAGCAGTACTTC
D: -; J: TRBJ2-2; size: -; V: TRBV6-2/TRBV6-3; CDR3: CASSPPGTSGTRELFF; DNA: TGTGCCAGCAGTCCCCCTGGGACTTCGGGGACGAGGGAGCTGTTTTTT
D: TRBD2; J: TRBJ2-7; size: -; V: TRBV6-6; CDR3: CATVRSGATYEQYF; DNA: TGTGCCACTGTAAGGAGCGGGGCTACCTACGAGCAGTACTTC
D: -; J: TRBJ1-1; size: few; V: TRBV7-9; CDR3: CASKQGGVPEAFF; DNA: TGTGCCAGCAAACAGGGAGGGGTCCCTGAAGCTTTCTTT
D: TRBD1; J: TRBJ1-5; size: -; V: TRBV6-5; CDR3: CASSYGGQDNQPQHF; DNA: TGTGCCAGCAGTTACGGGGGACAGGACAATCAGCCCCAGCATTTT
D: TRBD1; J: TRBJ1-5; size: -; V: TRBV5-1; CDR3: CASSLAAGQGERNQPQHF; DNA: TGCGCCAGCAGCTTGGCCGCGGGACAGGGGGAAAGGAATCAGCCCCAGCATTTT
D: -; J: TRBJ2-2; size: -; V: TRBV3-1/TRBV3-2; CDR3: CASSQRPGTGELFF; DNA: TGTGCCAGCAGCCAAAGGCCGGGCACCGGGGAGCTGTTTTTT
D: -; J: TRBJ1-1; size: once; V: TRBV20-1; CDR3: CSASPSREAFF; DNA: TGCAGTGCTAGCCCGTCCCGTGAAGCTTTCTTT
D: TRBD1; J: TRBJ2-7; size: -; V: TRBV6-5; CDR3: CASRAGTGNYEQYF; DNA: TGTGCCAGCAGAGCCGGGACAGGGAACTACGAGCAGTACTTC
D: TRBD2; J: TRBJ2-1; size: few; V: TRBV7-2; CDR3: CASSSGLADYNEQFF; DNA: TGTGCCAGCAGCTCGGGACTAGCGGACTACAATGAGCAGTTCTTC
D: -; J: TRBJ2-5; size: few; V: TRBV12-2; CDR3: CASRLGKILTQETQYF; DNA: TGTGCAAGTCGCTTAGGCAAGATTCTGACACAAGAGACCCAGTACTTC
D: -; J: TRBJ2-1; size: -; V: TRBV11-2; CDR3: CASSFYFGADIYNEQFF; DNA: TGTGCCAGCAGCTTTTACTTCGGAGCCGATATATACAATGAGCAGTTCTTC
D: TRBD1; J: TRBJ2-3; size: few; V: TRBV5-1; CDR3: CASSSGQGAGDTQYF; DNA: TGCGCCAGCAGCTCAGGACAGGGGGCCGGAGATACGCAGTATTTT
D: -; J: TRBJ2-1; size: -; V: TRBV4-1; CDR3: CASSLPSPPSSYNEQFF; DNA: TGCGCCAGCAGCCTCCCCTCCCCCCCCAGCTCCTACAATGAGCAGTTCTTC
D: TRBD1; J: TRBJ1-6; size: -; V: TRBV6-5; CDR3: CASRQGQYNSPLHF; DNA: TGTGCCAGCAGGCAGGGACAGTATAATTCACCCCTCCACTTT
D: -; J: TRBJ2-7; size: -; V: TRBV21-1; CDR3: CASSNMDRVWAYEQYF; DNA: TGTGCCAGCAGCAACATGGACAGGGTGTGGGCCTACGAGCAGTACTTC
D: -; J: TRBJ2-2; size: once; V: TRBV5-1; CDR3: CASSSRGENTGELFF; DNA: TGCGCCAGCAGCTCCCGAGGTGAGAACACCGGGGAGCTGTTTTTT
D: TRBD1; J: TRBJ1-6; size: -; V: TRBV5-1; CDR3: CASSAGTGTNSPLHF; DNA: TGCGCCAGCAGCGCGGGGACAGGGACTAATTCACCCCTCCACTTT
D: -; J: TRBJ1-1; size: -; V: TRBV28; CDR3: CASSLGRRGTEAFF; DNA: TGTGCCAGCAGTTTAGGACGGAGGGGCACTGAAGCTTTCTTT
D: -; J: TRBJ2-1; size: -; V: TRBV7-3; CDR3: CASSLTGLPGEQFF; DNA: TGTGCCAGCAGCTTAACCGGACTACCCGGTGAGCAGTTCTTC
D: -; J: TRBJ1-2; size: once; V: TRBV6-5; CDR3: CASSYQGSYGYTF; DNA: TGTGCCAGCAGTTACCAGGGAAGCTATGGCTACACCTTC
D: TRBD2; J: TRBJ2-1; size: few; V: TRBV11-3; CDR3: CASSLGLALYNEQFF; DNA: TGTGCCAGCAGCTTAGGACTAGCCCTGTACAATGAGCAGTTCTTC
D: -; J: TRBJ1-2; size: -; V: TRBV5-1; CDR3: CASSPTETLTNGYTF; DNA: TGCGCCAGCAGCCCGACAGAGACTCTAACTAATGGCTACACCTTC
D: TRBD1; J: TRBJ1-1; size: -; V: TRBV11-2; CDR3: CASSGWTGGYTEAFF; DNA: TGTGCCAGCAGCGGTTGGACAGGGGGGTACACTGAAGCTTTCTTT
D: -; J: TRBJ2-1; size: -; V: TRBV14; CDR3: CASSQDLRPYYIGEQFF; DNA: TGTGCCAGCAGCCAAGATCTTCGACCCTACTATATCGGGGAGCAGTTCTTC
D: TRBD2; J: TRBJ2-1; size: -; V: TRBV5-1; CDR3: CASSLISGGAVDEQFF; DNA: TGCGCCAGCAGCTTGATTAGCGGGGGGGCAGTTGATGAGCAGTTCTTC
D: -; J: TRBJ2-2; size: few; V: TRBV7-9; CDR3: CASSLRRNTGELFF; DNA: TGTGCCAGCAGCTTGAGGAGAAACACCGGGGAGCTGTTTTTT
D: -; J: TRBJ2-7; size: -; V: TRBV27; CDR3: CASSYRMDSSAYSYEQYF; DNA: TGTGCCAGCAGTTACCGAATGGACAGTAGCGCCTATTCCTACGAGCAGTACTTC
D: TRBD1; J: TRBJ2-1; size: few; V: TRBV4-2; CDR3: CASSLGQGQWFF; DNA: TGTGCCAGCAGCCTTGGACAGGGGCAGTGGTTCTTC
D: TRBD2; J: TRBJ2-1; size: -; V: TRBV3-1/TRBV3-2; CDR3: CASSQKDLAGECNEQFF; DNA: TGTGCCAGCAGCCAAAAGGACCTAGCGGGAGAGTGCAATGAGCAGTTCTTC
D: -; J: TRBJ1-1; size: -; V: TRBV2; CDR3: CATHGQMNTEAFF; DNA: TGTGCCACCCATGGGCAGATGAACACTGAAGCTTTCTTT
D: TRBD1; J: TRBJ2-7; size: once; V: TRBV4-1; CDR3: CASSKLRSDRGMYEQYF; DNA: TGCGCCAGCAGCAAGCTAAGATCCGACAGGGGGATGTACGAGCAGTACTTC
D: -; J: TRBJ2-5; size: -; V: TRBV5-6; CDR3: CASSYGGGGGARETQYF; DNA: TGTGCCAGCAGCTATGGTGGCGGGGGCGGGGCCCGGGAGACCCAGTACTTC
D: -; J: TRBJ2-3; size: -; V: TRBV6-2/TRBV6-3; CDR3: CASSRLTDTQYF; DNA: TGTGCCAGCAGCCGACTAACAGATACGCAGTATTTT
D: -; J: TRBJ1-2; size: -; V: TRBV28; CDR3: CASSPDGLTFNYGYTF; DNA: TGTGCCAGCAGTCCCGATGGACTGACGTTTAACTATGGCTACACCTTC
D: TRBD2; J: TRBJ2-1; size: -; V: TRBV27; CDR3: CASSSRVHSGGARYNEQFF; DNA: TGTGCCAGCAGTTCGCGAGTCCATAGCGGGGGGGCACGTTACAATGAGCAGTTCTTC
D: -; J: TRBJ2-5; size: -; V: TRBV19; CDR3: CASSKQGPGETQYF; DNA: TGTGCCAGTAGTAAACAGGGTCCGGGAGAGACCCAGTACTTC
D: -; J: TRBJ1-2; size: -; V: TRBV11-2; CDR3: CASSPGGLNYGYTF; DNA: TGTGCCAGCAGCCCTGGGGGCCTTAACTATGGCTACACCTTC
D: TRBD1; J: TRBJ1-2; size: -; V: TRBV5-6; CDR3: CASSPGTGGSYGYTF; DNA: TGTGCCAGCAGCCCTGGGACAGGGGGCTCCTATGGCTACACCTTC
D: TRBD1; J: TRBJ2-1; size: -; V: TRBV7-9; CDR3: CASSTNRGSRWHEQFF; DNA: TGTGCCAGCAGCACCAACAGGGGGTCCCGTTGGCATGAGCAGTTCTTC
D: -; J: TRBJ1-1; size: once; V: TRBV9; CDR3: CASSVGVVGVTEAFF; DNA: TGTGCCAGCAGCGTAGGGGTAGTCGGGGTCACTGAAGCTTTCTTT
D: TRBD1; J: TRBJ1-5; size: once; V: TRBV6-5; CDR3: CASSRGQVGQPQHF; DNA: TGTGCCAGCAGCCGGGGACAGGTGGGTCAGCCCCAGCATTTT
D: -; J: TRBJ2-7; size: -; V: TRBV19; CDR3: CASSAGRDAYEQYF; DNA: TGTGCCAGTAGTGCCGGACGGGATGCCTACGAGCAGTACTTC
D: -; J: TRBJ1-1; size: -; V: TRBV7-9; CDR3: CASSYSRDIWVGNTEAFF; DNA: TGTGCCAGCAGCTATAGCAGGGACATCTGGGTAGGGAACACTGAAGCTTTCTTT
D: -; J: TRBJ2-1; size: -; V: TRBV2; CDR3: CASSEPLSSPNEQFF; DNA: TGTGCCAGCAGTGAGCCTCTATCGTCCCCTAATGAGCAGTTCTTC
D: TRBD1; J: TRBJ1-5; size: -; V: TRBV19; CDR3: CASSIGHRGGLNQPQHF; DNA: TGTGCCAGTAGTATAGGGCACAGGGGGGGCTTAAATCAGCCCCAGCATTTT
D: -; J: TRBJ2-3; size: -; V: TRBV11-2; CDR3: CASSLGGGEYADTQYF; DNA: TGTGCCAGCAGCTTAGGTGGTGGGGAGTATGCAGATACGCAGTATTTT
D: -; J: TRBJ2-3; size: -; V: TRBV27; CDR3: CASSWSGAPDTQYF; DNA: TGTGCCAGCAGTTGGTCAGGGGCCCCAGATACGCAGTATTTT
D: -; J: TRBJ2-7; size: -; V: TRBV3-1/TRBV3-2; CDR3: CASSQARGPSYEQYF; DNA: TGTGCCAGCAGCCAAGCCAGGGGACCATCCTACGAGCAGTACTTC
D: TRBD2; J: TRBJ2-1; size: few; V: TRBV19; CDR3: CASPLAGELNEQFF; DNA: TGTGCCAGCCCCCTAGCGGGGGAGCTAAATGAGCAGTTCTTC
D: TRBD1; J: TRBJ2-7; size: once; V: TRBV11-2; CDR3: CASSPGTGYEQYF; DNA: TGTGCCAGCAGCCCCGGGACAGGCTACGAGCAGTACTTC